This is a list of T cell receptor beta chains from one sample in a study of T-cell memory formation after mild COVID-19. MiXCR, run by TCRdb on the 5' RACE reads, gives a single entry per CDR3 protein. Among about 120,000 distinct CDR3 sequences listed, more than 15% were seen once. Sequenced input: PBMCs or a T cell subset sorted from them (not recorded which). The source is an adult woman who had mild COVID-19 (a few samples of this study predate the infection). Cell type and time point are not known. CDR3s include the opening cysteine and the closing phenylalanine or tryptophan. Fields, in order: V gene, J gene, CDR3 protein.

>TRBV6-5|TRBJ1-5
CASSTVENQPQHF
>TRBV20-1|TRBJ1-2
CSARHRDKVVLDYGYTF
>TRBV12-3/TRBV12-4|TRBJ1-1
CASSPDRANEAFF
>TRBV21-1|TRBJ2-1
CASSKEGEMGYNEQFF
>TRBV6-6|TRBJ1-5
CASSYSRPWANQPQHF
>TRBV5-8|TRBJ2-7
CASSLVGTGVTHEQYF
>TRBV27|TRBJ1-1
CASSSTGGSFLLNTEAFF
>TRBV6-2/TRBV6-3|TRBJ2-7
CASSFAGTIYEQYF
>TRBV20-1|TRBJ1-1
CSPLSTRTGSTEAFF
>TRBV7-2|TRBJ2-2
CASSPRPGTGELFF
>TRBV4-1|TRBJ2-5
CASSQGAGEIQETQYF
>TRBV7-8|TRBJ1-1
CASSLESGQMNTEAFF
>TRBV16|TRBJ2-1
CASGTGTSGNEQFF
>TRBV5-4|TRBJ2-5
CASSPTPRETQYF
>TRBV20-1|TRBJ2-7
CSAKQGSYEQYF
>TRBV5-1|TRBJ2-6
CASSLSGANVLTF
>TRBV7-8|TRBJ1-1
CASSPVPGQGKAFF
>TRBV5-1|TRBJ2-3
CASSLERRGSSDTQYF
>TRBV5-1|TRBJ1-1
CASSPLTGDTEAFF
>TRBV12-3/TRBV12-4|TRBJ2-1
CASSVLAGGSSYNEQFF
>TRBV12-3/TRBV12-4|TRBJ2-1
CASSELAGGPGDEQFF
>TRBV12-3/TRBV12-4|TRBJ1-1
CASSPRVLPEAFF
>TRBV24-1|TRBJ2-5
CATSDRWERQETQYF
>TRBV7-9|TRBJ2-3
CASRDIPTDTQYF
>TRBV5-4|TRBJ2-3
CASSLGLAGPNTQYF